This TCR beta chain appears in the sequencing data of a study of T cell repertoires in cytomegalovirus infection. The germline V and J ends were trimmed by 1 base and 6 bases, with 10 bases remaining between them. Germline values: CDR1 SGHDN, CDR2 FVKESK. This CDR3 region has 13 residues. TCRdb processed the reads anew with MiXCR; each CDR3 protein has one entry. The sample has 100,000 to 150,000 distinct CDR3 sequences; approximately 24% are singletons. The table lists this clonotype with a few counts. What it binds is unknown. Whole-study results and caveats: Summed public TCR beta family frequency identified CMV carriers bearing the relevant HLA.

The TCR originated in a human donor in good health (CMV status not recorded). Some clones in this sample may be carry-over from other donors' samples. The V and J genes are TRBV14 and TRBJ2-7; possible D gene TRBD2, 6 bases. The sequencing input was PBMCs, sequenced either directly or after in vitro stimulation (not recorded which). The CDR3 DNA reads TGTGCCAGCAGCCAAGCGGGAGCGGGCGAGCAGTACGTC. Translation gives CASSQAGAGEQYV.